Presented here are 17 T cell receptor beta chains from one specimen sequenced in a study of T cell responses to AZD1222 COVID-19 vaccine. Here immunoSEQ multiplex PCR was the method, and the copy in TCRdb shows in-frame clones only, minus some. Of 150,000 or so clones in the sample, 94% were seen once. Material: peripheral blood, obtained on day 0 of AZD1222 vaccination. The receptors were sampled from an adult in good health.

The CDR3 sequence: CASSLWWNTEAFF. CDR3 DNA sequence: TGTGCCAGCAGCTTGTGGTGGAACACTGAAGCTTTCTTT. The genes are TRBV11-2 and TRBJ1-1; no clear D. The length of the CDR3 is 13 residues. Germline V gene data show CDR1 as SGHAT and CDR2 as FQNNGV. The ends were cut back, 3 bases at V and 1 base at J, with 6 bases in the middle. The full variable domain, in which reference TRBV11-2 and TRBJ1-1 provide the parts outside the CDR3, is EAGVAQSPRYKIIEKRQSVAFWCNPISGHATLYWYQQILGQGPKLLIQFQNNGVVDDSQLPKDRFSAERLKGVDSTLKIQPAKLEDSAVYLCASSLWWNTEAFFGQGTRLTVV.

DNA for the CDR3: TGTGCCAGCACCCGGGGCGGGGGCGGCGGATCACCCCTCCACTTT. Residues: CASTRGGGGGSPLHF. The rearrangement joins TRBV6-5 to TRBJ1-6, with D possibly being TRBD1 (6 bases). This CDR3 contains 15 residues. Germline V gene sequence: CDR1 MNHEY, CDR2 SVGAGI. V lost 7 bases and J 10 bases, leaving 20 bases between the germline ends.

V usage is TRBV5-1 and J usage is TRBJ2-3; D possibly uses TRBD1 or TRBD2 (5 bases each). Germline CDR1 is SGHRS and CDR2 is YFSETQ. The V gene lost 0 bases and the J gene lost 4 bases, with 15 bases spanning the gap. The CDR3 runs to 16 residues. CDR3 in amino acids: CASSLGGPTRADTQYF. As DNA, the CDR3 is TGCGCCAGCAGCTTGGGGGGACCCACTAGGGCAGATACGCAGTATTTT.

This chain joins TRBV19 and TRBJ1-1; D remains unclear. Germline CDR1 and CDR2: LNHDA and SQIVND (reference sequence). The CDR3 length is 15 residues. V was shortened by 4 bases and J by 3 bases, with 15 bases between the two germline ends. For the CDR3, the DNA is TGTGCCAGTAGTACCTGGAGAGGACGGGACACTGAAGCTTTCTTT. Its translation: CASSTWRGRDTEAFF.

The CDR3 coding sequence is TGTGCCAGCAGTTACAGGGGTACGGAGACCCAGTACTTC. Protein: CASSYRGTETQYF. V is TRBV6-5 and J is TRBJ2-5; the D gene is possibly TRBD1 (5 bases). CDR1 and CDR2 from the germline V gene are MNHEY and SVGAGI. The CDR3 covers 13 residues. Deletions cut 2 bases from V and 5 bases from J, with 9 bases between.

This rearrangement joins TRBV5-1 to TRBJ2-7; 11 bases align to TRBD2. Germline V lookup: CDR1 SGHRS, CDR2 YFSETQ. The CDR3 has 15 amino acids. Trimming at V came to 4 bases and at J to 5 bases, leaving 8 bases not matched to a gene. CDR3 sequence: CASSPPSGRIHEQYF. CDR3 bases: TGCGCCAGCAGCCCCCCTAGCGGGAGGATCCACGAGCAGTACTTC.

The CDR3 sequence: CASSLIGTEELGNTIYF. CDR3 DNA: TGTGCCAGCAGCTTAATCGGGACAGAAGAACTAGGAAACACCATATATTTT. The V and J genes are TRBV7-9 and TRBJ1-3; 7 nucleotides agree with TRBD1. Per germline, CDR1 SEHNR and CDR2 FQNEAQ (reference sequence). This CDR3 is built from 17 residues. V lost 2 bases, J lost 4 bases, and 11 bases stayed unmatched.

The chain is built from TRBV12-3 or TRBV12-4 and TRBJ1-2, with a tentative D call TRBD1 (5 bases). The CDR3 loop spans 13 amino acids. V was trimmed by 7 bases and J by 7 bases, leaving 16 bases between them. CDR3 amino acids: CASTTGQGVGYTF. The CDR3 DNA sequence: TGTGCCAGCACCACCGGCCAGGGCGTTGGCTACACCTTC.

The genes are TRBV5-5 and TRBJ1-1; D remains unclear. V gave up 3 bases and J gave up 1 base, with 10 bases separating them. The CDR3 has 14 amino acids. Germline CDR1 SGHKS, CDR2 YYEKEE (reference sequence). CDR3 protein: CASSWADGNTEAFF. The CDR3 DNA is TGTGCCAGCAGCTGGGCGGACGGGAACACTGAAGCTTTCTTT.

This clone was found a few times. Other DNA sequences within the sample encode an identical CDR3. V and J are TRBV24-1 and TRBJ2-2; 8 bases line up with TRBD1. Germline CDR1 is KGHDR and CDR2 is SFDVKD. V dropped 2 bases and J dropped 3; count of bases not matched to a gene: 4. The CDR3 runs 16 residues. The chain's CDR3 is CATSDSGQGDTGELFF. The CDR3 nucleotides are TGTGCCACCAGTGATTCCGGACAGGGCGACACCGGGGAGCTGTTTTTT.

This clone has only one observation. The chain has TRBV5-6 and TRBJ2-1; D call uncertain. Germline values: CDR1 SGHDT, CDR2 YYEEEE. Trimming left V 1 base short and J 6 bases short, with 8 bases between. The CDR3 length is 13 residues. This CDR3 is CASSLPLANEQFF. Written as DNA, the CDR3 is TGTGCCAGCAGCTTGCCCTTAGCCAATGAGCAGTTCTTC. Full variable domain (missing parts from reference TRBV5-6 and TRBJ2-1): DAGVTQSPTHLIKTRGQQVTLRCSPKSGHDTVSWYQQALGQGPQFIFQYYEEEERQRGNFPDRFSGHQFPNYSSELNVNALLLGDSALYLCASSLPLANEQFFGPGTRLTVL.

V usage is TRBV3-1 (or the pseudogene TRBV3-2) and J usage is TRBJ2-7, with TRBD2 identical over 10 bases. Germline values: CDR1 LGHDT, CDR2 YNNKEL (reference sequence). This CDR3 has 15 amino acids. Germline trimming cut 1 base from V and 3 bases from J; bases unmatched to any gene: 3. The CDR3 protein is CASSQGLAGLYEQYF. In nucleotides, the CDR3 is TGTGCCAGCAGCCAAGGACTAGCGGGCCTCTACGAGCAGTACTTC.

The chain links TRBV3-1 (or the pseudogene TRBV3-2) to TRBJ2-7, with TRBD2 matching over 13 bases. Germline lookup yields CDR1 LGHDT and CDR2 YNNKEL (reference sequence). The CDR3 contains 15 residues. The ends lost 3 bases at V and 7 bases at J; junction bases unmatched: 6. The CDR3 DNA sequence: TGTGCCAGCAGCCAGGGGACTAGCGGGAATCGGGAGCAGTACTTC. Its protein is CASSQGTSGNREQYF.

This clone appeared a single time. The V call is TRBV5-1, the J call TRBJ2-7; D unclear. Looked up from germline, CDR1 is SGHRS and CDR2 is YFSETQ. Trimming pared 4 bases from V and 6 bases from J, leaving 11 bases between. This CDR3 region has 12 residues. CDR3 loop: CASSLGWGEQYF. As DNA, the CDR3 is TGCGCCAGCAGCCTGGGATGGGGCGAGCAGTACTTC.

This clone was detected many times. This chain uses TRBV27 with TRBJ2-7; 7 nucleotides align to TRBD1. With V trimmed by 8 bases and J by 5 bases, 12 bases remained unmatched. The CDR3 is made up of 14 amino acids. Germline assignment: CDR1 MNHEY and CDR2 SMNVEV (reference sequence). CDR3 protein: CASLTRDSPHEQYF. The CDR3 DNA reads as TGTGCCAGCCTTACCCGGGACAGTCCTCACGAGCAGTACTTC.

The gene calls are TRBV3-1 (or the pseudogene TRBV3-2) and TRBJ1-2; TRBD1 might be the D (5 bases). Germline V CDR1 and CDR2: LGHDT, YNNKEL (reference sequence). V dropped 3 bases and J dropped 4 bases, with 12 bases sitting between them. The CDR3 consists of 14 residues. The CDR3 DNA sequence: TGTGCCAGCAGCCAGTTAGGGGTGGGCTATGGCTACACCTTC. It encodes CASSQLGVGYGYTF.

The chain recombines TRBV11-3 with TRBJ1-1, with D maybe TRBD1 (6 bases). This CDR3 region has 13 residues. V was trimmed by 5 bases and J by 5 bases, leaving 12 bases between them. Germline V gives CDR1 SGHNT, CDR2 YENEEA. In nucleotides, the CDR3 is TGTGCCAGCAGCCAGGGGCGATTAACTGAAGCTTTCTTT. It yields the protein CASSQGRLTEAFF.